A selection of T cell receptor beta chains follows, all from one sample in a study of T cells in Graves' hyperthyroidism and ophthalmopathy. TCRdb ran MiXCR on the multiplex PCR reads and lists one entry per CDR3 protein. The table shows over 300,000 distinct CDR3 sequences, with roughly 14% occurring only once. The sequenced sample was blood. The receptor set was obtained from a woman aged 55-75 years with Graves' hyperthyroidism. Each CDR3 is given without its conserved first and last residue. The size field is filled for only some rows; it gives once, few, many or a size class.

clone_size: many
v_call: TRBV11-2
cdr3_aa: ASSFATSSFTEAF

clone_size: NA
v_call: TRBV29-1
cdr3_aa: SVDKETQY

clone_size: NA
v_call: TRBV12-3/TRBV12-4
cdr3_aa: ASSPPTGTLH

clone_size: NA
v_call: TRBV5-4
cdr3_aa: ASSPLGRARSTDTQY

clone_size: few
v_call: TRBV19
cdr3_aa: ASSLELGGYNEQF

clone_size: NA
v_call: TRBV2
cdr3_aa: ASRDLRETQY

clone_size: NA
v_call: TRBV20-1
cdr3_aa: SARPGTGTYGYT

clone_size: NA
v_call: TRBV6-5
cdr3_aa: ASSYSQTGSSDEQY

clone_size: many
v_call: TRBV28
cdr3_aa: ASSLPTGGYGYT

clone_size: many
v_call: TRBV2
cdr3_aa: ASSEVPADSSYNEQF

clone_size: few
v_call: TRBV3-1
cdr3_aa: ASSVQGGDTIY

clone_size: many
v_call: TRBV30
cdr3_aa: AWSVYPGNEQF

clone_size: many
v_call: TRBV12-3/TRBV12-4
cdr3_aa: ASTRSGTSANEQF

clone_size: many
v_call: TRBV27
cdr3_aa: ASSLSPVKARGNEQF

clone_size: few
v_call: TRBV7-9
cdr3_aa: ASSLNTNEQY

clone_size: many
v_call: TRBV5-1
cdr3_aa: ASSYGGHTEAF

clone_size: few
v_call: TRBV7-9
cdr3_aa: ASSLGNGIQAGREQF

clone_size: NA
v_call: TRBV12-3/TRBV12-4
cdr3_aa: ASSLGHTFTDTQY

clone_size: NA
v_call: TRBV20-1
cdr3_aa: SAPNTVNTEAF

clone_size: medium-sized
v_call: TRBV7-8
cdr3_aa: ASSSTGFNQPQH

clone_size: many
v_call: TRBV27
cdr3_aa: ASSHPPLLAGVTDTQY

clone_size: many
v_call: TRBV27
cdr3_aa: ASSLYGVPGNTIY

clone_size: many
v_call: TRBV27
cdr3_aa: ASGRGNPNTEAF

clone_size: many
v_call: TRBV7-3
cdr3_aa: ASSPSTGTDTQY

clone_size: many
v_call: TRBV15
cdr3_aa: ATSRGWIGNTGELF

clone_size: many
v_call: TRBV6-2/TRBV6-3
cdr3_aa: ASSSLQRGGTGELF

clone_size: many
v_call: TRBV12-5
cdr3_aa: ASGSPRGSGRNEQF

clone_size: NA
v_call: TRBV10-3
cdr3_aa: AISRDRGTEAF

clone_size: many
v_call: TRBV27
cdr3_aa: ASSLGRGLAGNEQF